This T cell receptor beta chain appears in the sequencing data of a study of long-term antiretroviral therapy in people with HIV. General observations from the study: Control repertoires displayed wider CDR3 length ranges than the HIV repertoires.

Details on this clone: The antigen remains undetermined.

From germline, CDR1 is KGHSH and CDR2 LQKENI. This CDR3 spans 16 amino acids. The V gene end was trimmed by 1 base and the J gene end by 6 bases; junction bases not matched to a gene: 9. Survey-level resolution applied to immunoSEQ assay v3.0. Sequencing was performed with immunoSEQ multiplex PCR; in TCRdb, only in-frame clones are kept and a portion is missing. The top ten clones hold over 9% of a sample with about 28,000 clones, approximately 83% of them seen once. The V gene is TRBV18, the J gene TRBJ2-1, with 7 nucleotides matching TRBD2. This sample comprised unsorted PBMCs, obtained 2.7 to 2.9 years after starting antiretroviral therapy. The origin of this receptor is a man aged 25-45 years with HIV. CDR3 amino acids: CASSPREGSGANEQFF. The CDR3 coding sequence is TGTGCCAGCTCACCACGGGAGGGTTCCGGCGCCAATGAGCAGTTCTTC.